This T cell receptor (beta chain) emerged from a study of cytomegalovirus exposure and HLA in healthy donors (dated by TCRdb to about 2017). Describing the broader study: According to an earlier analysis of 587 of the donors, 150 million to 200 million T cells yielded over 100 million unique TCR beta sequences and 276 Gb of sequence data. An early release that covered about 600 HLA-typed donors contained about 300 gigabases of sequencing data and 85 million to 100 million unique TCR sequences. Of the approximately 370 genotyped donors, 65% to 90% were placed in the genetic ancestry cluster associated with self-reported Caucasian donors. The study aimed to test whether cataloging public T cell receptors could reveal signatures of past pathogen exposure. The study profiled the T cell repertoires of about 640 subjects by immunosequencing and related them to cytomegalovirus serostatus. In addition to the first cohort of 666 subjects, a separate validation cohort of about 120 different subjects was used. The study combined high-throughput TCR immunosequencing, statistical association of individual TCRs with disease status, and machine learning to predict cytomegalovirus infection status. To study patterns of TCR occurrence, a later analysis re-analyzed previously published TCR beta repertoires from just over 650 donors and added high-resolution HLA genotyping. Rather than drawing on any new phenotypic data, the later analysis identified candidate immune exposures from TCR beta sequences and the way those sequences occurred across donors. An earlier analysis of around 580 of the donors used high-throughput TCR beta sequencing to judge whether each TCR beta V gene segment behaved as functional or pseudogenic. Donor age, sex, ethnicity and CMV serostatus were compiled together with the repertoire data. In a later genetic analysis, genome-wide SNP genotypes for about 55% of the roughly 670 donors were used, and that subset was treated as a discovery cohort. All discovery cohort repertoires had been generated on a single sequencing platform. Class I and class II HLA loci were covered by the typing at four-digit resolution. Typing coverage varied by locus: roughly 629-640 donors for A, B, C, DRB1 and DQB1; 500 to 550 for DQA1; over 600 for DPA1; under 490 for DPB1. Several DR-DQ haplotypes were treated as single units for association and clustering because of strong linkage in the cohort. Among about 390 genotyped donors of the cohort, an average of about 240,000 unique TCR beta nucleotide sequences were sequenced per donor, roughly 20% of them non-productive. Broader findings and caveats from the paper: When HLA alleles, especially DR and DQ, strongly co-occurred, TCR associations were difficult to assign to individual alleles. In a later analysis, the rate of TCR association differed among HLA loci, with DRB1 alleles having the most associated TCRs and HLA-C alleles having the fewest. Because HLA typing was unavailable for some donors at each locus, only the typed subset was used in association tests. The presence/absence analyses assumed that sequencing depth was roughly uniform across donors, and that assumption may not be true. In both the original and validation cohorts, the classifier was reported to diagnose cytomegalovirus status with high specificity and sensitivity. A total of roughly 160 TCR beta chains were listed by the study as associated with cytomegalovirus. In a later genetic analysis, a missense DCLRE1C variant was associated with V-gene and J-gene trimming of TCR beta chains, and the association was replicated in an independent cohort. A cluster of highly shared sequence variants was judged likely to be a technical artifact of the sequencing pipeline. In a later analysis, 15,000 to 20,000 TCR beta sequences were associated with specific HLA alleles at a false discovery rate of 0.05. Because counts were too low, more than 15 rarely observed V segments, including chromosome 9 orphons, were left out of the earlier analysis of about 620 of the donors. In a later analysis, most CMV-associated TCR beta chains were found to appear HLA-restricted, with HLA associations seemingly driven largely by CMV exposure. CMV serostatus was the only immune exposure information available for the cohort. The cohort was sequenced for TCR beta chains only, and without alpha or paired-chain data the features that could be detected were limited. Because the 87-base-pair reads could not distinguish some IMGT-functional V segments, including TRBV6-2 and TRBV6-3, those segments were excluded. A further reported finding was that TCR beta sequences accurately predicted the HLA-A and HLA-B alleles for most subjects in the first cohort. Most TCR sequences were seen in very few donors, while some public TCRs were found in many individuals. A later genetic analysis reported fewer N-insertions in productive TCRs among donors in an Asian-associated ancestry cluster than the roughly 670-donor mean. A few of the identified cytomegalovirus-associated TCR beta chains were confirmed in vitro to be specific for cytomegalovirus antigens. It was suggested by the authors that the approach could potentially be generalized to other disease states and immunological phenotypes. In a later analysis, several top co-occurrence clusters were reported to appear linked to parvovirus B19, influenza, CMV and Epstein-Barr virus. In an earlier analysis of around 600 of the donors, most TCR beta V segments were observed in productive rearrangements about 87% or about 30% of the time, broadly matching IMGT annotations. In a later analysis, HLA-associated TCR beta chains showed more clonal expansion and lower generation probabilities than non-associated chains that were equally common. Correlated functional status among segregating V segments might be attributable to linkage disequilibrium, but an unknown experimental factor could not be ruled out.

Reading from cysteine to phenylalanine, the CDR3 counts 15 amino acids. CDR3 DNA only is kept here, 45 bases in frame from base 1. CDR1 and CDR2, per the germline V gene (reference sequence), are LNHNV and YYDKDF. Relative to germline, V is 2 bases shorter and J is 7 bases shorter, with 16 bases between their ends. As to this clone: Its antigen remains undetermined. Per-nucleotide qualities are absent, and no much larger clonotype sits a single base away.

Library generation was performed with the immunoSEQ multiplex PCR assay. For the multiplex PCR, a mixture combining 60 forward primers for TCR Vbeta segments and 13 reverse primers for TCR Jbeta segments was used. The CDR3 region of rearranged TCR beta genes was amplified from genomic DNA with a multiplex PCR assay. The amplified TCR beta libraries were sequenced on the Illumina HiSeq System as 87-base-pair reads. As for the original processing: Across the roughly 670 repertoires, a later analysis counted approximately 83 million unique TCR beta chains, roughly 11 million of which were shared by at least two donors. Raw reads were error-corrected and collapsed into unique sequences with a nearest-neighbor algorithm that merged closely related sequences to remove PCR and sequencing errors. Alignment of CDR3 sequences to IMGT reference sequences was used to assign V, D and J gene segments. For a sequence to be retained, a match of at least six nucleotides to both a V gene segment and a J gene segment was required. A rearrangement was called productive if the CDR3 had no stop codons and remained in frame with V and J, and every other rearrangement was called non-productive. Following IMGT convention, CDR3 was defined as the stretch from the second conserved V-encoded cysteine to the conserved J-encoded phenylalanine. In an earlier analysis of 587 of the donors, sequences lacking an unambiguous match to a single V gene segment were excluded. In an earlier analysis of almost 600 of the donors, a V segment was called functional when productive rearrangements were above 56.7%, and segregating when the standard deviation between donors exceeded 5%. A statistical classification framework was built for diagnosing cytomegalovirus status from the catalog of TCR beta chain sequences. In a later analysis, V and J genes were assigned by comparing TCR nucleotide sequences against IMGT/GENE-DB human TR gene sequences. The TCRdist pipeline was used in a later analysis to assign CDR3 sequences and most-parsimonious VDJ recombination scenarios. In a later analysis, each TCR beta chain was defined by its CDR3 amino acid sequence together with its V-gene family, and reads without a unique V-gene family were excluded. A later analysis removed 500 to 600 highly shared, low-generation-probability nucleotide sequences to deal with suspected cross-contamination and a sequencing artifact. For each public chain, a later analysis derived a clonal expansion index from normalized ranks of inferred template counts within each repertoire. Generation probabilities in a later analysis came from a VDJ recombination model fitted to out-of-frame rearrangements, and those results were checked against IGoR. Hypergeometric tests were used in a later analysis to score TCR-TCR, TCR-HLA and TCR-CMV co-occurrence, with a repertoire-size bias correction applied to the TCR pairs. In a later analysis, false discovery rates were estimated by permuting HLA or CMV assignments 20 times. In a later analysis, co-occurring TCRs were grouped using DBSCAN, with TCRdist sequence similarity added in when clustering inside HLA-allele-positive subsets. Repertoires with fewer than 30,000 or more than 120,000 public chains, plus five repertoires with anomalous nucleotide sharing, were excluded from co-occurrence clustering. Held by TCRdb, this immuneACCESS table contains in-frame sequences only and omits some clones. Under half of the omission traces to an unresolved V gene where checked; the cause of the rest is unknown. The V and J calls and the clone size are those of that table, but D and trimming were determined from the DNA. The sample has about 160,000 clones on record, 60% to 85% of them singletons. Around 2% of the sample comes from the top ten.

The cohort comprised around 700 healthy bone marrow donors. Cohort members were all nominally healthy when sampled, although unrecorded immune exposures were likely present. The donor tested CMV seropositive, placing the donor among the roughly 300 seropositive members of the cohort. A peripheral blood sample was provided by each donor, and peripheral blood mononuclear cells were used for TCR beta sequencing. Genomic DNA extraction from the blood cell samples was performed with the Qiagen DNeasy Blood Extraction Kit. The V gene is TRBV15 and the J gene is TRBJ2-3; the D gene is possibly TRBD1, with 5 bases matching. What was sequenced was PBMCs. This sequence originates from a man aged 50 to 59 in good health and CMV-seropositive. The base sequence is TGTGCCACCAGCAGACAGGGCCGACCAGCAAATACGCAGTATTTT. This is translated as CATSRQGRPANTQYF.